The present entry profiles one T cell receptor (beta chain) with its context. The data stem from a study of T-cell memory formation after mild COVID-19. TCRdb re-called the 5' RACE reads through MiXCR, storing one row per CDR3 protein. This sample has around 530,000 distinct CDR3 sequences, with about a fifth found just once. This CDR3 contains 15 residues. Germline loops: CDR1 MNHEY, CDR2 SVGEGT. V shed 7 bases, J shed 3 bases, and the junction held 6 bases outside the gene matches. This receptor was taken from an adult woman who had mild COVID-19 (a few samples of this study predate the infection). Cell type and time point are not known. This sequence joins TRBV6-2 or TRBV6-3 and TRBJ2-2; TRBD1 matches 9 bases. Input material: PBMCs or a T cell subset sorted from them (not recorded which). The CDR3 coding sequence is TGTGCCAGCAATTTGGGACAGGGATACACCGGGGAGCTGTTTTTT. It is translated as CASNLGQGYTGELFF.